Listed here are 20 T cell receptor beta chains from one sample, sequenced in a study of blood T cell repertoires in COVID-19. Generated by immunoSEQ multiplex PCR, the TCRdb table keeps only in-frame clones and is missing some. The data contain about 380,000 clones, 81% of them singletons. Sequencing used peripheral blood. The receptors were sampled from a human donor with acute or convalescent COVID-19. The donor label of this sample is uncertain.

The rearrangement uses TRBV24-1 and TRBJ1-6, with D tentatively TRBD1 (6 bases). CDR1 and CDR2 from the germline V gene are KGHDR and SFDVKD. V was cut by 5 bases and J by 9 bases, with 16 bases left in between. This CDR3 contains 15 residues. The CDR3 DNA reads TGTGCCACCAGTGGTCAAAGGGGGGGTCCTTCACCCCTCCACTTT. Translating gives CATSGQRGGPSPLHF.

The chain uses TRBV6-1 and TRBJ2-7; possible D gene TRBD1, 6 bases. The CDR3 runs to 16 residues. Deletions cut 3 bases from V and 0 bases from J, with 15 bases between. The V gene's germline CDR1 is MNHNS and CDR2 SASEGT. The CDR3 bases are TGTGCCAGCAGTGACAGGACAGCCCATAACTCCTACGAGCAGTACTTC. It specifies CASSDRTAHNSYEQYF.

Of note for this clone: Other DNA sequences in this specimen translate into the identical CDR3. The rearrangement joins TRBV3-1 (or the pseudogene TRBV3-2) to TRBJ1-1; no definite D call. V lost 1 base, J lost 2 bases, and 8 bases lay in between. The CDR3 is made up of 14 amino acids. CDR1 is LGHDT, CDR2 YNNKEL, per germline (reference sequence). This chain's CDR3 is CASSQVAGNTEAFF. In nucleotides, the CDR3 is TGTGCCAGCAGCCAAGTCGCAGGTAACACTGAAGCTTTCTTT.

The V and J genes are TRBV18 and TRBJ2-1; 8 nucleotides agree with TRBD2. The V gene end was trimmed by 2 bases and the J gene end by 1 base; junction bases not matched to a gene: 7. The CDR3 has 17 amino acids. The germline CDR1 and CDR2 sequences are KGHSH and LQKENI. The CDR3, as DNA: TGTGCCAGCTCACCATCAAGCGGGAGTATTTCCTACAATGAGCAGTTCTTC. Translating it yields CASSPSSGSISYNEQFF.

This chain joins TRBV2 and TRBJ1-5; D is unclear. This CDR3 spans 13 amino acids. In germline, CDR1 is SNHLY, CDR2 FYNNEI. V was shortened by 2 bases and J by 6 bases, with 8 bases between the two germline ends. CDR3 residues: CASSEQRVQPQHF. CDR3 bases: TGTGCCAGCAGTGAACAGCGCGTTCAGCCCCAGCATTTT.

J is TRBJ1-3 and V is TRBV6-1, with 7 bases aligning to TRBD1. Losses at the gene ends were 0 bases for V and 5 bases for J; bases not matched to a gene: 13. This CDR3 region has 18 residues. Germline V CDR1 and CDR2: MNHNS, SASEGT. The CDR3 protein is CASSEAYRDRGLRNTIYF. The CDR3 DNA reads TGTGCCAGCAGTGAAGCTTACCGGGACAGAGGCCTAAGAAACACCATATATTTT.

This clone appeared a single time. V gene TRBV30 combines with J gene TRBJ1-1, with 7 bases lining up with TRBD1. CDR3 size: 15 residues. Germline CDR1 and CDR2: GTSNPN and SVGIG (reference sequence). The J segment lost 5 bases and the V segment lost 2 bases, leaving 11 bases of the junction unmatched. This CDR3 is CAWSKQGKWLTEAFF. The CDR3 nucleotides read TGTGCCTGGAGTAAACAGGGGAAATGGCTAACTGAAGCTTTCTTT.

The V call is TRBV11-2, the J call TRBJ2-7, with no clear D. Germline V gene sequence: CDR1 SGHAT, CDR2 FQNNGV. V gave up 4 bases and J gave up 2 bases, with 12 bases separating them. The CDR3 contains 14 residues. CDR3 DNA: TGTGCCAGCAGCTCCCGCCAGTCCGCCTACGAGCAGTACTTC. Translation gives CASSSRQSAYEQYF. Using reference TRBV11-2 and TRBJ2-7 for the parts outside the CDR3, the full variable domain is EAGVAQSPRYKIIEKRQSVAFWCNPISGHATLYWYQQILGQGPKLLIQFQNNGVVDDSQLPKDRFSAERLKGVDSTLKIQPAKLEDSAVYLCASSSRQSAYEQYFGPGTRLTVT.

On this clone itself: Other DNA sequences in this specimen translate into the identical CDR3. V gene TRBV11-2 combines with J gene TRBJ1-2; 7 bases align to TRBD1. Trimming removed 1 base from V and 2 bases from J; junction bases left unmatched: 4. This CDR3 has 15 amino acids. Germline V gene sequence: CDR1 SGHAT, CDR2 FQNNGV. CDR3 sequence: CASSLVAGGNYGYTF. CDR3 nucleotides: TGTGCCAGCAGCTTAGTGGCAGGGGGAAACTATGGCTACACCTTC.

The chain couples TRBV23-1 to TRBJ1-2; D possibly corresponds to TRBD1 (5 bases). TRBV23-1 is noted as an ORF with a role that remains uncertain. V was shortened by 4 bases and J by 2 bases, with 20 bases between the two germline ends. CDR3 length: 17 residues. The CDR3 nucleotides are TGCGCCAGCAGTCTAACCGCCCGGGACTTACACAACTATGGCTACACCTTC. Encoded protein: CASSLTARDLHNYGYTF.

The rearrangement uses TRBV29-1 and TRBJ1-1, with a possible D match to TRBD1 (6 bases). CDR3 length: 14 amino acids. The V gene's germline CDR1 is SQVTM and CDR2 ANQGSEA. Trimming cost V 4 bases and J 0 bases, with 12 bases left between them. The CDR3 is CSVVARGMNTEAFF. DNA of the CDR3: TGCAGCGTTGTGGCCAGGGGAATGAACACTGAAGCTTTCTTT.

This clone has just one count. The chain joins TRBV5-1 to TRBJ1-1, with D uncertain. This CDR3 contains 15 residues. The V and J ends lost 3 bases and 7 bases respectively, with 19 bases between them. Germline CDR1 and CDR2: SGHRS and YFSETQ. This CDR3 is CASSSLGAGSNEAFF. Written as DNA, the CDR3 is TGCGCCAGCAGCTCCCTGGGTGCGGGGTCTAATGAAGCTTTCTTT.

This sequence joins TRBV11-2 and TRBJ2-7; 7 bases fit TRBD1. The CDR3 has 15 residues. Unmatched junction bases numbered 8, after V lost 3 bases and J lost 3 bases. Germline V lookup: CDR1 SGHAT, CDR2 FQNNGV. The CDR3 nucleotides are TGTGCCAGCAGCTTGCGACAGGGTACCTACTACGAGCAGTACTTC. Its protein product is CASSLRQGTYYEQYF.

The chain combines TRBV28 with TRBJ2-3, with 10 bases that match TRBD2. This CDR3 region has 16 residues. Germline trimming cut 6 bases from V and 6 bases from J; bases unmatched to any gene: 12. Germline V gene sequence: CDR1 MDHEN, CDR2 SYDVKM. CDR3 sequence: CASSLQRGGRADTQYF. DNA of the CDR3: TGTGCCAGCAGCCTTCAGCGGGGGGGCCGAGCCGATACGCAGTATTTT.

The table lists this clone with a few counts. The chain recombines TRBV28 with TRBJ1-6; TRBD1 agrees at 7 bases. Per the germline V gene, CDR1 is MDHEN and CDR2 is SYDVKM. The CDR3 is 17 amino acids. V lost 5 bases and J lost 2; bases outside the gene matches: 9. As DNA, the CDR3 is TGTGCCAGCAGTACCCGACAGGGCTTCCCCTATAATTCACCCCTCCACTTT. Its translation: CASSTRQGFPYNSPLHF. Drawing the rest from reference TRBV28 and TRBJ1-6, the complete variable domain is DVKVTQSSRYLVKRTGEKVFLECVQDMDHENMFWYRQDPGLGLRLIYFSYDVKMKEKGDIPEGYSVSREKKERFSLILESASTNQTSMYLCASSTRQGFPYNSPLHFGNGTRLTVT.

The J gene is TRBJ2-3, the V gene TRBV7-9; D remains ambiguous. Per germline, CDR1 SEHNR and CDR2 FQNEAQ (reference sequence). V was shortened by 5 bases and J by 6 bases, with 21 bases between the two germline ends. This CDR3 region has 16 residues. The DNA for the CDR3 is TGTGCCAGCAGCCCCGGCGTTACCACCTCACAGGATACGCAGTATTTT. Encoded protein: CASSPGVTTSQDTQYF.

The rearrangement links TRBV6-2 or TRBV6-3 to TRBJ1-5, with a possible D match to TRBD1 (6 bases). Germline V gives CDR1 MNHEY, CDR2 SVGEGT. Trimming took 5 bases from V and 6 from J, leaving 14 bases between them. CDR3 length equals 14 residues. CDR3 nucleotide sequence: TGTGCCAGCAGTCCCACAGGGATCCCTCAGCCCCAGCATTTT. Its protein product is CASSPTGIPQPQHF.

This chain joins TRBV5-1 and TRBJ2-5; maybe TRBD1 (6 bases). Germline CDR1 is SGHRS and CDR2 is YFSETQ. V was pared by 0 bases and J by 4 bases, with 10 bases between. The CDR3 has 14 amino acids. The CDR3 loop reads CASSLAGVRETQYF. The CDR3 DNA sequence: TGCGCCAGCAGCTTGGCAGGGGTCCGAGAGACCCAGTACTTC. The full variable domain, its missing parts supplied by reference TRBV5-1 and TRBJ2-5, is KAGVTQTPRYLIKTRGQQVTLSCSPISGHRSVSWYQQTPGQGLQFLFEYFSETQRNKGNFPGRFSGRQFSNSRSEMNVSTLELGDSALYLCASSLAGVRETQYFGPGTRLLVL.

This clone showed up just once. The chain couples TRBV7-2 to TRBJ1-4, with 7 nucleotides matching TRBD1. Germline V CDR1 and CDR2: SGHTA, FQGNSA. With 0 bases clipped from V and 0 bases from J, the junction kept 4 bases outside the gene matches. This CDR3 is 17 amino acids long. This CDR3 is CASSLAGTASTNEKLFF. The CDR3 DNA is TGTGCCAGCAGCTTAGCTGGGACAGCGTCAACTAATGAAAAACTGTTTTTT.

The rearrangement uses TRBV6-5 and TRBJ1-1, with TRBD1 matching over 7 bases. The length of the CDR3 is 14 residues. V shed 7 bases and J 0 bases; nucleotides not matched to a gene: 5. CDR1 MNHEY and CDR2 SVGAGI come from the germline V gene. The CDR3 DNA sequence: TGTGCCAGCATTAGGGACAGCTTGAACACTGAAGCTTTCTTT. Translation: CASIRDSLNTEAFF.